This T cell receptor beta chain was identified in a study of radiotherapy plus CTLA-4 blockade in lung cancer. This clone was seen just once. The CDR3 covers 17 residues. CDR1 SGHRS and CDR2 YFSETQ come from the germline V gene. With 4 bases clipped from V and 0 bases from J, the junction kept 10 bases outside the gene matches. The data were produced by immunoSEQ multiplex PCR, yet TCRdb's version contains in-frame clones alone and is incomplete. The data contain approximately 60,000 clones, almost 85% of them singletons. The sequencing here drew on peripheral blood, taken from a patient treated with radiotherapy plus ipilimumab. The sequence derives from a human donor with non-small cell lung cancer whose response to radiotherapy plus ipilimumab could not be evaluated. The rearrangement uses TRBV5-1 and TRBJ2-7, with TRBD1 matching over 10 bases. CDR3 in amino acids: CASSRGGTGASSYEQYF. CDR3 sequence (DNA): TGCGCCAGCAGCCGGGGCGGGACAGGGGCCAGCTCCTACGAGCAGTACTTC.